Shown below are 2 T cell receptor beta chains from a single sample sequenced in a study of CD8 T cells in ankylosing spondylitis. TCRdb re-called the 5' RACE reads with MiXCR, one entry per CDR3 protein. The sample contains 200,000 to 250,000 distinct CDR3 sequences, around 8% of which appear only once. Sequenced material: blood, either unsorted or a sorted T cell fraction (not recorded which). Receptor source: a female donor with ankylosing spondylitis or in good health (not recorded which).

This clonotype was detected ten times or more. The genes are TRBV20-1 and TRBJ2-1; 8 bases map to TRBD2. With 0 bases clipped from V and 7 bases from J, the junction kept 11 bases outside the gene matches. Per germline, CDR1 DFQATT and CDR2 SNEGSKA (reference sequence). The CDR3 extends over 16 amino acids. The CDR3 nucleotides are TGCAGTGCTAGAGATCCCACTAGCGGTTATAGGAATGAGCAGTTCTTC. Amino acids: CSARDPTSGYRNEQFF.

Many counts were recorded for this clonotype. The chain recombines TRBV4-3 with TRBJ2-2; maybe TRBD2 (5 bases). The V gene's germline CDR1 is LGHNA and CDR2 YSLEER. Trimming took 6 bases from V and 6 from J, leaving 17 bases between them. This CDR3 spans 15 amino acids. This CDR3 reads CASSSQGRGSGELFF. In nucleotides, the CDR3 is TGCGCCAGCAGTTCACAAGGCCGGGGTTCCGGGGAGCTGTTTTTT.